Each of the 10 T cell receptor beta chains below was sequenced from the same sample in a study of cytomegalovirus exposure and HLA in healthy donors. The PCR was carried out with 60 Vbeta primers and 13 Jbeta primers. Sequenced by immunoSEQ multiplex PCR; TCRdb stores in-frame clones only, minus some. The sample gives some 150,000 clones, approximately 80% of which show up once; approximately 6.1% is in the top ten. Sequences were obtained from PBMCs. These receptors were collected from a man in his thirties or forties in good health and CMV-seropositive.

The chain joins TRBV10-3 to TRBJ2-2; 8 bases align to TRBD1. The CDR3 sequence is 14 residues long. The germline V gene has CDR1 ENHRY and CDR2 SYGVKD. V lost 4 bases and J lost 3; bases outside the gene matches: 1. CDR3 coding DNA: TGTGCCATCAGTGGGGACAGGTACACCGGGGAGCTGTTTTTT. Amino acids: CAISGDRYTGELFF.

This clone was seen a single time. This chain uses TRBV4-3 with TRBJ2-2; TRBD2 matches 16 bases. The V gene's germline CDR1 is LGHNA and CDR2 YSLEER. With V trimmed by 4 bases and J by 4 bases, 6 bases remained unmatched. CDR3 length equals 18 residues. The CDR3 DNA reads TGCGCCAGCAGCCCGGGACTAGCGGGGGGGCTGGCCACCGGGGAGCTGTTTTTT. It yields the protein CASSPGLAGGLATGELFF.

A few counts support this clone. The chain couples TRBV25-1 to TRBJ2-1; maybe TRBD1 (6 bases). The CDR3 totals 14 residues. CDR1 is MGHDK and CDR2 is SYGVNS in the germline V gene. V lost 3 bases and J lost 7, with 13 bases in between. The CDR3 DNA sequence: TGTGCCAGCAGTGATCAGGGGAGTCGGAATGAGCAGTTCTTC. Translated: CASSDQGSRNEQFF.

The CDR3 loop reads CASSFAGGAGDTQYF. The CDR3 DNA sequence: TGTGCCAGCAGCTTTGCGGGAGGGGCAGGGGATACGCAGTATTTT. V usage is TRBV7-9 and J usage is TRBJ2-3; 9 bases map to TRBD2. The V gene end was trimmed by 3 bases and the J gene end by 6 bases; junction bases not matched to a gene: 7. CDR3 length: 15 residues. Germline V gene sequence: CDR1 SEHNR, CDR2 FQNEAQ (reference sequence).

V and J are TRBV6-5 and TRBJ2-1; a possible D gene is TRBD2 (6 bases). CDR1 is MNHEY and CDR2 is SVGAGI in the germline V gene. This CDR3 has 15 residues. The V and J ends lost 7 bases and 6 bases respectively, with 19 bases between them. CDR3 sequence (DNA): TGTGCCAGCACCCTACTAGCTGGGGGTGGCAATGAGCAGTTCTTC. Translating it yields CASTLLAGGGNEQFF.

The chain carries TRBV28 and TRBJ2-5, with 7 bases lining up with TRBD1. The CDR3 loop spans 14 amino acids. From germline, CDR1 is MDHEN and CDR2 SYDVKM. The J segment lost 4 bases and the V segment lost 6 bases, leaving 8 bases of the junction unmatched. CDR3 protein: CASSRDRVRETQYF. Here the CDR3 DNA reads TGTGCCAGCAGCCGCGACAGGGTACGAGAGACCCAGTACTTC.

CDR3 sequence: CASSADRNNEKLFF. As DNA, the CDR3 is TGTGCCAGCAGCGCGGACAGGAATAATGAAAAACTGTTTTTT. This chain joins TRBV9 and TRBJ1-4, with TRBD1 identical over 7 bases. Germline V gives CDR1 SGDLS, CDR2 YYNGEE. This CDR3 contains 14 residues. J lost 4 bases, V lost 3 bases, and 3 bases had no gene match.

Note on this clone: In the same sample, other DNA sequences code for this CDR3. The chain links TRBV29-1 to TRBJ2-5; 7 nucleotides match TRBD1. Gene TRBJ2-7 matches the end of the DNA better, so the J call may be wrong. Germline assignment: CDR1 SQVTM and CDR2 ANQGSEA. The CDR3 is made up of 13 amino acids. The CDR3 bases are TGCAGCGTTGAAGACGGCAGGGGGTACGAGCAGTACTTC. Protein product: CSVEDGRGYEQYF.

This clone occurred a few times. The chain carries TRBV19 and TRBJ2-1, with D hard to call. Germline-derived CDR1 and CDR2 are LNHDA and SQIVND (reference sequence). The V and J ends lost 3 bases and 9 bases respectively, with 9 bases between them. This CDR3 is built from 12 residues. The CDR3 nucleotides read TGTGCCAGTAGTATTCGGTCGCTTGAGCAGTTCTTC. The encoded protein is CASSIRSLEQFF.

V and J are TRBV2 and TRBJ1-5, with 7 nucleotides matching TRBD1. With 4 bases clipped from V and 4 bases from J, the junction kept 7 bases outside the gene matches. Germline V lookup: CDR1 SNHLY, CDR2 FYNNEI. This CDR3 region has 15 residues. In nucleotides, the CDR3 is TGTGCCAGCAGTGTTACGGGACAGTCAAATCAGCCCCAGCATTTT. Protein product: CASSVTGQSNQPQHF.